The 32 T cell receptor beta chains below all came from one sample that was sequenced in a study of T cells in Graves' hyperthyroidism and ophthalmopathy. Amplified regions were TCR beta CDR3 sequences from RNA transcripts. TCR CDR3 regions were first amplified by RT-PCR with HTBI primers. Via MiXCR, TCRdb re-called the multiplex PCR reads, giving one row per CDR3 protein. The data show 600,000 or so distinct CDR3 sequences, about 43% seen once. The sample taken for sequencing was peripheral blood or thyroid tissue (not recorded which). These receptors were collected from a woman between 18 and 30 years old with Graves' hyperthyroidism.

This clonotype was recorded many times. The genes are TRBV7-3 and TRBJ1-1; D is ambiguous. CDR1 is SGHTA, CDR2 FQGTGA, per germline. V shed 5 bases and J shed 4 bases, with 11 bases lying between them. This CDR3 is 13 amino acids long. CDR3 bases: TGTGCCAGCAGCCCCAACGGGATCACTGAAGCTTTCTTT. Protein sequence: CASSPNGITEAFF.

This clonotype was counted at least ten times. V usage is TRBV24-1 and J usage is TRBJ1-1; maybe TRBD1 (5 bases). The V and J ends lost 3 bases and 4 bases respectively, with 8 bases between them. Germline lookup yields CDR1 KGHDR and CDR2 SFDVKD. This CDR3 is 13 amino acids long. The CDR3 sequence is CATSDGAATEAFF. CDR3 coding DNA: TGTGCCACCAGTGATGGGGCAGCCACTGAAGCTTTCTTT.

This CDR3 is CARPGEETDYGYTF. The CDR3 DNA follows: TGTGCCAGACCCGGCGAAGAGACAGACTATGGCTACACCTTC. V and J are TRBV10-3 and TRBJ1-2, with D possibly TRBD1 on 5 matching bases. This CDR3 region has 14 residues. V lost 10 bases, J lost 3 bases, and 18 bases lay in between. Germline V lookup: CDR1 ENHRY, CDR2 SYGVKD.

This clonotype was detected many times. This chain links TRBV19 with TRBJ1-5; 8 nucleotides agree with TRBD1. This CDR3 has 15 amino acids. Germline V CDR1 and CDR2: LNHDA, SQIVND (reference sequence). V shed 5 bases, J shed 5 bases, and the junction held 8 bases outside the gene matches. CDR3 sequence reads: CASSAWAGGDQPQHF. CDR3 nucleotides: TGTGCCAGTAGTGCCTGGGCAGGGGGCGATCAGCCCCAGCATTTT. Looking up the rest from reference TRBV19 and TRBJ1-5 gives the full variable domain: DGGITQSPKYLFRKEGQNVTLSCEQNLNHDAMYWYRQDPGQGLRLIYYSQIVNDFQKGDIAEGYSVSREKKESFPLTVTSAQKNPTAFYLCASSAWAGGDQPQHFGDGTRLSIL.

Turning to this clonotype: This could be a read error, since a much larger clone is one nucleotide away. The rearrangement joins TRBV25-1 to TRBJ2-7; 11 bases match TRBD2. With 6 bases clipped from V and 3 bases from J, the junction kept 4 bases outside the gene matches. The CDR3 sequence is 14 residues long. Germline V gene sequence: CDR1 MGHDK, CDR2 SYGVNS. The CDR3 reads CASRAGLADYEQYF. In DNA form, the CDR3 reads TGTGCCAGCAGGGCGGGACTAGCGGACTACGAGCAGTACTTC.

This clonotype was counted at least ten times. V gene TRBV24-1 combines with J gene TRBJ1-5; 9 bases map to TRBD1. The CDR3 contains 16 residues. Germline-derived CDR1 and CDR2 are KGHDR and SFDVKD. V trimming: 4 bases; J trimming: 2 bases; junction bases outside the gene matches: 5. CDR3 sequence (DNA): TGTGCCACCAGTGACACGGGACAGGGCGGCAATCAGCCCCAGCATTTT. Translating gives CATSDTGQGGNQPQHF.

This clonotype has more than one count but fewer than ten. The chain joins TRBV7-2 to TRBJ2-7; perhaps TRBD1 as D (6 bases). This CDR3 spans 13 amino acids. V was cut by 5 bases and J by 6 bases, with 14 bases left in between. Germline-derived CDR1 and CDR2 are SGHTA and FQGNSA. CDR3 bases: TGTGCCAGCAGCAAGACAGGTCTCGGCGAGCAGTACTTC. Translated, it gives CASSKTGLGEQYF.

This clonotype was counted between two and nine times. This rearrangement joins TRBV7-2 to TRBJ1-1; D may be TRBD1 (6 bases). Germline CDR1 and CDR2: SGHTA and FQGNSA. The CDR3 loop spans 15 amino acids. Trimming took off 5 bases at V and 0 bases at J, with 13 bases between the two ends. The CDR3 coding sequence is TGTGCCAGCAGCCGAGGGGGGGATATGAACACTGAAGCTTTCTTT. Translating it yields CASSRGGDMNTEAFF.

This clonotype was observed at least ten times. The chain is built from TRBV7-2 and TRBJ2-2; TRBD2 is a possible D gene (6 bases). The CDR3 extends over 13 amino acids. Trimming stripped 8 bases from V and 5 bases from J, with 12 bases between. In germline, CDR1 is SGHTA, CDR2 FQGNSA. CDR3: CASERRGTGELFF. The CDR3 DNA reads as TGTGCCAGCGAGAGACGGGGGACCGGGGAGCTGTTTTTT. Full variable domain (rest looked up from reference TRBV7-2 and TRBJ2-2): GAGVSQSPSNKVTEKGKDVELRCDPISGHTALYWYRQSLGQGLEFLIYFQGNSAPDKSGLPSDRFSAERTGGSVSTLTIQRTQQEDSAVYLCASERRGTGELFFGEGSRLTVL.

A few counts support this clonotype. The chain couples TRBV7-9 to TRBJ2-2; D not certain. V was clipped by 6 bases and J by 5 bases, with 10 bases between them. The germline V gene encodes CDR1 SEHNR and CDR2 FQNEAQ (reference sequence). CDR3 length equals 13 residues. The CDR3 spells CASSPIETGELFF. The DNA of the CDR3 is TGTGCCAGCAGTCCAATCGAGACCGGGGAGCTGTTTTTT. Combining the CDR3 with reference TRBV7-9 and TRBJ2-2 gives the whole variable domain DTGVSQNPRHKITKRGQNVTFRCDPISEHNRLYWYRQTLGQGPEFLTYFQNEAQLEKSRLLSDRFSAERPKGSFSTLEIQRTEQGDSAMYLCASSPIETGELFFGEGSRLTVL.

This clonotype was counted many times. This rearrangement joins TRBV2 to TRBJ1-5; the match to TRBD1 covers 8 bases. The CDR3 consists of 17 residues. V lost 4 bases to trimming and J lost 7 bases; unmatched junction nucleotides: 15. Germline V gene lookup returns CDR1 SNHLY and CDR2 FYNNEI. CDR3 coding DNA: TGTGCCAGCAGTGGTCTCGGGTTGACAGGGGCAGGGCAGCCCCAGCATTTT. It translates to CASSGLGLTGAGQPQHF.

The V and J genes are TRBV29-1 and TRBJ2-2; 7 nucleotides align to TRBD1. The CDR3 is made up of 14 amino acids. J was trimmed by 1 base and V by 5 bases; bases with no gene match: 4. Germline CDR1 reads SQVTM; CDR2 reads ANQGSEA. This CDR3 is CSVNRQGNTGELFF. CDR3 nucleotide sequence: TGCAGCGTTAATCGACAGGGGAACACCGGGGAGCTGTTTTTT.

The rearrangement joins TRBV4-3 to TRBJ1-1, with D possibly matching TRBD1 (5 bases). There are 18 residues in the CDR3. The V gene lost 0 bases and the J gene lost 1 base, with 18 bases spanning the gap. CDR1 and CDR2 from the germline V gene are LGHNA and YSLEER. The CDR3 DNA reads as TGCGCCAGCAGCCAAGATTTTCTATTCTTGGGACGGAACACTGAAGCTTTCTTT. Protein sequence: CASSQDFLFLGRNTEAFF.

This clonotype occurred once. V gene TRBV2 combines with J gene TRBJ1-2; 8 positions agree with TRBD1. This CDR3 has 12 amino acids. The germline gives CDR1 SNHLY, CDR2 FYNNEI. V shed 5 bases and J 8 bases; nucleotides not matched to a gene: 4. CDR3 coding DNA: TGTGCCAGCAGTCGGACAGGGTCGGGCTACACCTTC. Amino acids: CASSRTGSGYTF.

This clonotype was recorded many times. The V and J genes are TRBV24-1 and TRBJ2-7; D gene unclear. V was cut by 4 bases and J by 3 bases, with 6 bases left in between. Germline assignment: CDR1 KGHDR and CDR2 SFDVKD. This CDR3 spans 12 amino acids. The CDR3 nucleotides are TGTGCCACCAGTGAAGACGGCTACGAGCAGTACTTC. Its translation is CATSEDGYEQYF.

This clonotype was counted between two and nine times. The chain is built from TRBV7-2 and TRBJ2-5; possible D gene TRBD2, 7 bases. Per germline, CDR1 SGHTA and CDR2 FQGNSA. The V gene lost 5 bases and the J gene lost 5 bases, with 15 bases spanning the gap. This CDR3 comprises 14 residues. The CDR3 sequence: CASSDLGGRETQYF. CDR3 sequence (DNA): TGTGCCAGCAGCGACCTGGGGGGGCGGGAGACCCAGTACTTC.

This clonotype was detected ten times or more. The chain links TRBV7-9 to TRBJ2-5; 7 bases are a match to TRBD1. Trimming cost V 1 base and J 2 bases; bases outside gene matches: 10. The CDR3 sequence is 17 residues long. Germline lookup yields CDR1 SEHNR and CDR2 FQNEAQ (reference sequence). The CDR3 DNA is TGTGCCAGCAGCTTAGGAAACCCGGGACAGACTCAAGAGACCCAGTACTTC. The encoded protein is CASSLGNPGQTQETQYF. The variable domain in full, with the rest retrieved from reference TRBV7-9 and TRBJ2-5, is DTGVSQNPRHKITKRGQNVTFRCDPISEHNRLYWYRQTLGQGPEFLTYFQNEAQLEKSRLLSDRFSAERPKGSFSTLEIQRTEQGDSAMYLCASSLGNPGQTQETQYFGPGTRLLVL.

The chain joins TRBV19 to TRBJ2-7; no definite D call. This CDR3 spans 14 amino acids. Trimming shortened V by 10 bases and J by 0 bases, and 16 bases separated the two germline ends. Germline CDR1 LNHDA, CDR2 SQIVND (reference sequence). The CDR3 bases are TGTGCCACCAGTCAGCGCTCAAGCTCCTACGAGCAGTACTTC. Translating gives CATSQRSSSYEQYF. Full variable domain (missing parts from reference TRBV19 and TRBJ2-7): DGGITQSPKYLFRKEGQNVTLSCEQNLNHDAMYWYRQDPGQGLRLIYYSQIVNDFQKGDIAEGYSVSREKKESFPLTVTSAQKNPTAFYLCATSQRSSSYEQYFGPGTRLTVT.

The rearrangement joins TRBV5-1 to TRBJ2-2; 8 nucleotides agree with TRBD2. V gave up 2 bases and J gave up 5 bases; unmatched junction bases: 2. This CDR3 region has 14 residues. The germline gives CDR1 SGHRS, CDR2 YFSETQ. The CDR3 bases are TGCGCCAGCAGCTTTAGCGGGGTAACCGGGGAGCTGTTTTTT. The encoded protein is CASSFSGVTGELFF. Together with reference TRBV5-1 and TRBJ2-2, the CDR3 gives the full variable domain: KAGVTQTPRYLIKTRGQQVTLSCSPISGHRSVSWYQQTPGQGLQFLFEYFSETQRNKGNFPGRFSGRQFSNSRSEMNVSTLELGDSALYLCASSFSGVTGELFFGEGSRLTVL.

CDR3 coding DNA: TGTGCCACCAGTGATTTGCAAGGGGCTTTGAACACCGGGGAGCTGTTTTTT. This gives the protein CATSDLQGALNTGELFF. The chain carries TRBV24-1 and TRBJ2-2; a possible D gene is TRBD1 (5 bases). Germline V gives CDR1 KGHDR, CDR2 SFDVKD. The CDR3 spans 17 residues. V lost 0 bases, J lost 1 base, and 11 bases lay in between.

The V gene is TRBV29-1, the J gene TRBJ1-1; possibly TRBD1 for D (6 bases). CDR1 SQVTM and CDR2 ANQGSEA come from the germline V gene. The V end was cut by 7 bases, the J end by 3 bases, with 15 bases between. The CDR3 covers 13 residues. The CDR3 DNA follows: TGCAGCGCCGGGCGGGGGCAGGACACTGAAGCTTTCTTT. Amino acids: CSAGRGQDTEAFF.

This chain links TRBV2 with TRBJ2-7; D not certain. This CDR3 has 11 amino acids. Trimming removed 7 bases from V and 4 bases from J, with 8 bases in between. Germline CDR1 is SNHLY and CDR2 is FYNNEI. The CDR3 reads CASIGGYEQYF. The CDR3 DNA follows: TGTGCCAGCATCGGCGGTTACGAGCAGTACTTC.

Notes on this clonotype: Being one base from a much bigger clone, this may be a read error. The gene calls are TRBV9 and TRBJ1-6; 7 bases match TRBD1. This CDR3 has 16 residues. The ends lost 3 bases at V and 4 bases at J; junction bases unmatched: 7. Germline CDR1 and CDR2: SGDLS and YYNGEE. CDR3 bases: TGTGCCAGCAGCGCAGACGGGACAGCGTATAATTCACCCCTCCACTTT. Its translation is CASSADGTAYNSPLHF.

This rearrangement joins TRBV25-1 to TRBJ1-2; D gene uncertain. V was trimmed by 9 bases and J by 8 bases, leaving 19 bases between them. The germline gives CDR1 MGHDK, CDR2 SYGVNS. CDR3 size: 13 residues. For the CDR3, the DNA is TGTGCCAGTCAGACACCGCCAGGAGACGGCTACACCTTC. Protein sequence: CASQTPPGDGYTF.

This sequence joins TRBV20-1 and TRBJ1-1; D gene ambiguous. In germline, CDR1 is DFQATT, CDR2 SNEGSKA (reference sequence). Deletions cut 4 bases from V and 8 bases from J, with 17 bases between. This CDR3 has 13 amino acids. The CDR3 coding sequence is TGCAGTGCTATGAACGTCGGGTATCAGGAAGCTTTCTTT. Encoded protein: CSAMNVGYQEAFF.

This chain links TRBV5-5 with TRBJ1-3; the D is unclear. The V end was cut by 5 bases, the J end by 0 bases, with 12 bases between. Germline loops: CDR1 SGHKS, CDR2 YYEKEE (reference sequence). This CDR3 is 15 amino acids long. The CDR3 DNA follows: TGTGCCAGCAGGAGACGGGAGAGCTCTGGAAACACCATATATTTT. Residues: CASRRRESSGNTIYF.

This clonotype was observed a handful of times. The chain recombines TRBV5-1 with TRBJ2-5, with 12 nucleotides matching TRBD2. CDR1 and CDR2 (germline): SGHRS, YFSETQ. The CDR3 has 16 amino acids. The ends lost 2 bases at V and 0 bases at J; junction bases unmatched: 2. For the CDR3, the DNA is TGCGCCAGCAGCTTCGGACTAGCGGGATACCAAGAGACCCAGTACTTC. This codes for CASSFGLAGYQETQYF.

The rearrangement links TRBV24-1 to TRBJ1-5; D ambiguous. This CDR3 spans 11 amino acids. Trimming took off 7 bases at V and 6 bases at J, with 6 bases between the two ends. The V gene's germline CDR1 is KGHDR and CDR2 SFDVKD. The CDR3 region is CATRDSQPQHF. The CDR3, as DNA: TGTGCCACCAGGGATAGTCAGCCCCAGCATTTT.

The chain carries TRBV7-2 and TRBJ2-5; D is perhaps TRBD1 or TRBD2 (5 bases each). Between the trimmed V and J ends, which lost 5 bases and 2 bases, there was a span of 12 bases. There are 14 residues in the CDR3. Germline V gene sequence: CDR1 SGHTA, CDR2 FQGNSA. The CDR3 DNA follows: TGTGCCAGCAGCCCCCGGGACCCGCAAGAGACCCAGTACTTC. This translates into CASSPRDPQETQYF.

The V gene is TRBV5-1, the J gene TRBJ1-1; 7 positions match TRBD1. The germline CDR1 and CDR2 sequences are SGHRS and YFSETQ. The CDR3 runs to 17 residues. J was trimmed by 5 bases and V by 0 bases; bases with no gene match: 13. Here the CDR3 reads CASSLVPGGFRVTEAFF. The DNA of the CDR3 is TGCGCCAGCAGCTTGGTGCCAGGGGGTTTTCGTGTGACTGAAGCTTTCTTT.

CDR3 bases: TGTGCCAGCAGTGAATTGGGGGCCCCCCGGGAGCAGTACTTC. This translates into CASSELGAPREQYF. This chain joins TRBV2 and TRBJ2-7, with D tentatively TRBD1 (6 bases). V gave up 2 bases and J gave up 7 bases, with 15 bases separating them. The CDR3 runs 14 residues. The germline gives CDR1 SNHLY, CDR2 FYNNEI. The variable domain in full, with the rest retrieved from reference TRBV2 and TRBJ2-7, is EPEVTQTPSHQVTQMGQEVILRCVPISNHLYFYWYRQILGQKVEFLVSFYNNEISEKSEIFDDQFSVERPDGSNFTLKIRSTKLEDSAMYFCASSELGAPREQYFGPGTRLTVT.

This clonotype was observed once. The rearrangement joins TRBV7-8 to TRBJ1-1; 8 bases map to TRBD1. Germline CDR1 reads SGHVS; CDR2 reads FQNEAQ. The CDR3 runs 14 residues. The V segment lost 7 bases and the J segment 1 base; nucleotides outside the gene matches: 5. CDR3 DNA: TGTGCCAGCAACAGGGGGGCCTGGAACACTGAAGCTTTCTTT. Protein sequence: CASNRGAWNTEAFF. The entire variable domain, with the rest obtained from reference TRBV7-8 and TRBJ1-1, is as follows: GAGVSQSPRYKVAKRGQDVALRCDPISGHVSLFWYQQALGQGPEFLTYFQNEAQLDKSGLPSDRFFAERPEGSVSTLKIQRTQQEDSAVYLCASNRGAWNTEAFFGQGTRLTVV.